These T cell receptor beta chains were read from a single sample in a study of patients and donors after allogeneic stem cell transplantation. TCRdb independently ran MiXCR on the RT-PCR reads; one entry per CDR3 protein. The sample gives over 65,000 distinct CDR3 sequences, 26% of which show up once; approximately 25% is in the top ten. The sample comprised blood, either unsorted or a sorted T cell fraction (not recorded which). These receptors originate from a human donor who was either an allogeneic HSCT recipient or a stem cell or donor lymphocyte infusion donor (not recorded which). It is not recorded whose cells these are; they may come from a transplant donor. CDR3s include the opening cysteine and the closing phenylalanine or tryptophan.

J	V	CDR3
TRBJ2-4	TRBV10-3	CAISERQGQDIQYF
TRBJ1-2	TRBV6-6	CATLGYGYTF
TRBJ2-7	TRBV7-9	CASTRGDEQYF
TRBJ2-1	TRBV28	CASHTSFHEQFF
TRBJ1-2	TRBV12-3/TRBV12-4	CASTPPGVYGYTF
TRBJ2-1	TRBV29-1	CSVLVDSYNEQFF
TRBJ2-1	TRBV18	CASSPPRSGGVWAEQFF
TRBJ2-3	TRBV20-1	CSARLGATDTQYF
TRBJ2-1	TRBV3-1	CASSPSGNEQFF
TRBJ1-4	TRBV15	CATSRVPGPRATNEKLFF
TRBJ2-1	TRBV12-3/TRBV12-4	CASSAGGRNEQFF
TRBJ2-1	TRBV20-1	CSASIGNEQFF
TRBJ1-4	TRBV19	CASTSTGDPNEKLFF
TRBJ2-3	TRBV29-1	CSVGWLARADTQYF
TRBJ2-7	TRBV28	CASTPFPGPYEQYF
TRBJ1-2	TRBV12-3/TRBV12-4	CASSFRRNNYGYTF
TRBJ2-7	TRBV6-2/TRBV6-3	CASRPTDYEQYF
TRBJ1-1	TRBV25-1	CASRGQYRDGQGWLLNTEAFF
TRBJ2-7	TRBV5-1	CASSLGLTYEQYF
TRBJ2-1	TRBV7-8	CASSSLTSIHEQFF
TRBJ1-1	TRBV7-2	CASSLGQLVTEAFF
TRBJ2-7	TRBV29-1	CSVEVPGQAYEQYF
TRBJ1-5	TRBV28	CASRNLVLRQSNQPQHF
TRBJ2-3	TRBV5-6	CASSLHGQGPADTQYF
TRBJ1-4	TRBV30	CAWVPTGTTNEKLFF
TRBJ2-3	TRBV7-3	CASSLKLAGGTDTQYF
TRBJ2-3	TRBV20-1	CSASSTSGGTDTQYF
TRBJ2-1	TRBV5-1	CASSPLVGTSGNEQFF
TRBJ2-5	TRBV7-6	CASGKAQETQYF
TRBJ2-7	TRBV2	CASSSGQGAYEQYF
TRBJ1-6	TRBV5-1	CASSLYQDNSPLHF
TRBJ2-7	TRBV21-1	CASSNLTGRPTEQYF
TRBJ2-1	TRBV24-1	CATSGRRSYNEQFF
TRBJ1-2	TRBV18	CASSVRLTNYGYTF
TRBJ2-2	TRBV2	CASAPWGPTGELFF
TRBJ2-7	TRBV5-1	CASTLFGPSSYEQYF
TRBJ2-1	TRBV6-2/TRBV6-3	CASAQGLAEQFF
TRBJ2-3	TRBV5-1	CASSLGTRTDTQYF
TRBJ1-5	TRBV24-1	CATSDPPARDRGPLNQPQHF
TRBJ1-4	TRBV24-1	CATSSDATNEKLFF
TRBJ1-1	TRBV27	CASSFDLRSTEAFF
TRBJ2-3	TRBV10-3	CAISESWRGTDTQYF
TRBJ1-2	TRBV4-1	CASSQDGQILPLPNYGYTF
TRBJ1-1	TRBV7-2	CASRSLDANTEAFF
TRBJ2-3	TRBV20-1	CSARVAGASTDTQYF
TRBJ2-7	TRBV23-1	CASSQSGRDEQYF
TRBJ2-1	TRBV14	CASSRYWNNEQFF
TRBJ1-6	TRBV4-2	CASSQDRTWGSPLHF
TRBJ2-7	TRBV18	CASSRGTANEQYF
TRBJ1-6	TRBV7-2	CASSTRQISYNSPLHF
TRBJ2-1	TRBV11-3	CASSLEASSVGNEQFF
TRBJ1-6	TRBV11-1	CASSRGESSYNSPLHF
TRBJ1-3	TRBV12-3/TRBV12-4	CASTSAGGLGNTIYF
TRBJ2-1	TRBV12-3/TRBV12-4	CASIDIGRYNEQFF
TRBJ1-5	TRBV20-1	CSVGTQPQHF
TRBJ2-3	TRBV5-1	CASSLLTDTQYF
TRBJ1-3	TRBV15	CATSSDRVAGNTIYF
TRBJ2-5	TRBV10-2	CASSDSFGQAQYF
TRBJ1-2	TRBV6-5	CASSSLTGTRGYTF